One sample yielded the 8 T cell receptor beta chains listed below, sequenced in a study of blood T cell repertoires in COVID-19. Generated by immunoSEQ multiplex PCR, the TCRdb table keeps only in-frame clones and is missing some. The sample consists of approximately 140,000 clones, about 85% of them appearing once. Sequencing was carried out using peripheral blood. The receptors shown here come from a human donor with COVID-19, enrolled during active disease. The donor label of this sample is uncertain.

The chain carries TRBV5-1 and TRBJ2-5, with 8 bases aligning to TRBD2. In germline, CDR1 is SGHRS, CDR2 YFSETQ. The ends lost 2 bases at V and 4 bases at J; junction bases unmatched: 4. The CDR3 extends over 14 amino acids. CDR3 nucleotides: TGCGCCAGCAGCTTCCCTCGGGAGGGAGAGACCCAGTACTTC. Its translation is CASSFPREGETQYF. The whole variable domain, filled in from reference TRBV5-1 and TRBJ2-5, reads KAGVTQTPRYLIKTRGQQVTLSCSPISGHRSVSWYQQTPGQGLQFLFEYFSETQRNKGNFPGRFSGRQFSNSRSEMNVSTLELGDSALYLCASSFPREGETQYFGPGTRLLVL.

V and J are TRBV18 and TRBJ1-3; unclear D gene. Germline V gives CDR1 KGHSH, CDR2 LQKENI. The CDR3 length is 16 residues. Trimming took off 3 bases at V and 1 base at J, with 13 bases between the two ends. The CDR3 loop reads CASSPPERGSGNTIYF. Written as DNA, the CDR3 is TGTGCCAGCTCACCCCCAGAGCGGGGATCTGGAAACACCATATATTTT. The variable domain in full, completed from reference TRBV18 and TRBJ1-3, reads NAGVMQNPRHLVRRRGQEARLRCSPMKGHSHVYWYRQLPEEGLKFMVYLQKENIIDESGMPKERFSAEFPKEGPSILRIQQVVRGDSAAYFCASSPPERGSGNTIYFGEGSWLTVV.

CDR3 loop: CASSSDRGSYEQYF. The CDR3 region has the DNA TGTGCCAGCAGCTCGGACAGGGGCTCCTACGAGCAGTACTTC. This chain joins TRBV7-9 and TRBJ2-7, with TRBD1 matching over 9 bases. The CDR3 runs to 14 residues. V shed 4 bases, J shed 0 bases, and the junction held 1 base outside the gene matches. Germline values: CDR1 SEHNR, CDR2 FQNEAQ (reference sequence).

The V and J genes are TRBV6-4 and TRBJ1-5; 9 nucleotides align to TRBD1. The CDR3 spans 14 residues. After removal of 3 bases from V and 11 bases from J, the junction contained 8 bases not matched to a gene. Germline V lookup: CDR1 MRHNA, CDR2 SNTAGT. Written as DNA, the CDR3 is TGTGCCAGCAGTGAAACAGGGGGCTTGGGGGCCCAGCATTTT. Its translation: CASSETGGLGAQHF.

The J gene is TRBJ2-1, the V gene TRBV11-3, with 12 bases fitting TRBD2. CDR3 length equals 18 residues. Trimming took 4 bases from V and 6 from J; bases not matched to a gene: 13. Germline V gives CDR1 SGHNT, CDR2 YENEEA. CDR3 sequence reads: CASSSRLAGAGVSNEQFF. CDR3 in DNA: TGTGCCAGCAGCTCTCGACTAGCGGGAGCGGGGGTCTCCAATGAGCAGTTCTTC.

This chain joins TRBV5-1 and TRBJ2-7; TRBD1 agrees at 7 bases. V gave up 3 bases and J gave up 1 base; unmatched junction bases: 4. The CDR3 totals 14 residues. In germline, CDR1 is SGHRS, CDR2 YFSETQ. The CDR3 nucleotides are TGCGCCAGCAGCTCCGGGACAGAATCCTACGAGCAGTACTTC. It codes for CASSSGTESYEQYF.

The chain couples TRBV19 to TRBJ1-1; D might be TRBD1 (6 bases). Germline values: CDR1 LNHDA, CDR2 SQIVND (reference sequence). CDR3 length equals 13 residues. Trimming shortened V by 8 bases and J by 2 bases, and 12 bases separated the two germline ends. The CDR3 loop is CASGWTANTEAFF. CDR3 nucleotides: TGTGCCAGTGGATGGACAGCCAACACTGAAGCTTTCTTT.

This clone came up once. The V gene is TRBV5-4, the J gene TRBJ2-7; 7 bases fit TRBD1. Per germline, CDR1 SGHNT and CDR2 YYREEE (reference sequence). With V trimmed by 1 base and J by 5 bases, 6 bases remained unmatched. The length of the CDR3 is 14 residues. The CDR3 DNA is TGTGCCAGCAGCTTGAACATCGACAGGGACGAGCAGTACTTC. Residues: CASSLNIDRDEQYF. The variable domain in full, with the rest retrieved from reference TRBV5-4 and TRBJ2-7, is ETGVTQSPTHLIKTRGQQVTLRCSSQSGHNTVSWYQQALGQGPQFIFQYYREEENGRGNFPPRFSGLQFPNYSSELNVNALELDDSALYLCASSLNIDRDEQYFGPGTRLTVT.